Presented here are 20 T cell receptor beta chains from one specimen sequenced in a study of cytomegalovirus exposure and HLA in healthy donors. The table came from immunoSEQ multiplex PCR; TCRdb's copy has only in-frame clones and leaves some out. Found here are 95,000 to 150,000 clones, roughly 95% of them singletons; the top ten hold around 1.7%. Input material: PBMCs. The receptor source for this set is a man between 18 and 35 years old in good health and CMV-seronegative.

The V gene is TRBV6-5, the J gene TRBJ2-3, with TRBD1 matching over 10 bases. The CDR3 length is 14 residues. CDR1 and CDR2 (germline): MNHEY, SVGAGI. The trim removed 5 bases at V and 3 bases at J, leaving 2 bases unmatched. CDR3 protein: CASSRGQGTDTQYF. CDR3 DNA sequence: TGTGCCAGCAGTCGGGGACAGGGGACAGATACGCAGTATTTT.

V gene TRBV29-1 combines with J gene TRBJ1-5; TRBD1 might be the D (5 bases). Germline assignment: CDR1 SQVTM and CDR2 ANQGSEA. V gave up 4 bases and J gave up 1 base, with 8 bases separating them. This CDR3 has 13 amino acids. The CDR3 region has the DNA TGCAGCGTTGGTGGGGGGAGCAATCAGCCCCAGCATTTT. It codes for CSVGGGSNQPQHF.

The chain combines TRBV6-4 with TRBJ2-7; tentatively, D is TRBD2 (6 bases). Germline CDR1 and CDR2: MRHNA and SNTAGT. The CDR3 is made up of 15 amino acids. Trimming removed 3 bases from V and 3 bases from J, with 15 bases in between. The CDR3, as DNA: TGTGCCAGCAGTGATGTGGAGGGACCGATCTACGAGCAGTACTTC. Amino acid sequence: CASSDVEGPIYEQYF.

This clone was seen once. The chain carries TRBV6-1 and TRBJ2-5; D remains unclear. The CDR3 loop spans 15 amino acids. Trimming shortened V by 0 bases and J by 7 bases, and 15 bases separated the two germline ends. CDR1 and CDR2 from the germline V gene are MNHNS and SASEGT. The CDR3 sequence is CASSEARGPTRTQYF. The CDR3 nucleotides are TGTGCCAGCAGTGAAGCACGCGGCCCAACAAGGACCCAGTACTTC.

The rearrangement joins TRBV28 to TRBJ2-4, with TRBD1 as a possible D gene (6 bases). The CDR3 is 13 amino acids. Germline V lookup: CDR1 MDHEN, CDR2 SYDVKM. V was pared by 10 bases and J by 15 bases, with 25 bases between. The CDR3 reads CATKGVDAGLGYF. The CDR3 DNA reads TGTGCCACCAAGGGGGTCGATGCGGGCCTTGGGTACTTC.

V is TRBV27 and J is TRBJ1-1, with D possibly matching TRBD1 (6 bases). Germline loops: CDR1 MNHEY, CDR2 SMNVEV (reference sequence). CDR3 length: 16 amino acids. Between the trimmed V and J ends, which lost 5 bases and 3 bases, there was a span of 19 bases. The CDR3 sequence is CASSLGAGAFYTEAFF. CDR3 DNA: TGTGCCAGCAGTCTGGGGGCAGGGGCCTTTTACACTGAAGCTTTCTTT.

The chain is built from TRBV5-1 and TRBJ1-2; 9 nucleotides align to TRBD1. With 4 bases clipped from V and 2 bases from J, the junction kept 6 bases outside the gene matches. Germline CDR1 reads SGHRS; CDR2 reads YFSETQ. This CDR3 has 15 amino acids. In DNA, the CDR3 is TGCGCCAGCAGCCTGGGACAGGGCTACAACTATGGCTACACCTTC. This encodes CASSLGQGYNYGYTF.

The V gene is TRBV2, the J gene TRBJ1-2; D possibly corresponds to TRBD1 (6 bases). V was trimmed by 3 bases and J by 8 bases, leaving 16 bases between them. This CDR3 is built from 14 residues. Germline CDR1 reads SNHLY; CDR2 reads FYNNEI. The CDR3 here is CASSDPRDMVGYTF. For the CDR3, the DNA is TGTGCCAGCAGTGACCCCCGGGACATGGTCGGCTACACCTTC.

V is TRBV4-3 and J is TRBJ1-2, with TRBD1 matching over 9 bases. The CDR3 extends over 15 amino acids. Germline CDR1 LGHNA, CDR2 YSLEER. Losses at the gene ends were 1 base for V and 3 bases for J; bases not matched to a gene: 3. In DNA, the CDR3 is TGCGCCAGCAGCCAAGGGACAGGGGAGGACTATGGCTACACCTTC. Its protein product is CASSQGTGEDYGYTF.

The rearrangement joins TRBV27 to TRBJ2-1; 7 bases are shared with TRBD2. Germline CDR1 MNHEY, CDR2 SMNVEV (reference sequence). Germline trimming cut 2 bases from V and 3 bases from J; bases unmatched to any gene: 4. The CDR3 is 15 amino acids. CDR3 in DNA: TGTGCCAGCAGTTTAACGGGAGGCGGCTACAATGAGCAGTTCTTC. It encodes CASSLTGGGYNEQFF.

The chain recombines TRBV30 with TRBJ1-1, with D tentatively TRBD1 (6 bases). The CDR3 is made up of 13 amino acids. Trimming stripped 2 bases from V and 3 bases from J, with 10 bases between. The germline V gene encodes CDR1 GTSNPN and CDR2 SVGIG (reference sequence). CDR3 residues: CAWSQGGHTEAFF. CDR3 nucleotide sequence: TGTGCCTGGAGTCAAGGGGGTCACACTGAAGCTTTCTTT. Based on the CDR3 plus reference TRBV30 and TRBJ1-1, the full variable domain is SQTIHQWPATLVQPVGSPLSLECTVEGTSNPNLYWYRQAAGRGLQLLFYSVGIGQISSEVPQNLSASRPQDRQFILSSKKLLLSDSGFYLCAWSQGGHTEAFFGQGTRLTVV.

The gene calls are TRBV19 and TRBJ1-5; a possible D gene is TRBD1 (6 bases). The CDR3 consists of 14 residues. Per germline, CDR1 LNHDA and CDR2 SQIVND (reference sequence). The V end was cut by 3 bases, the J end by 3 bases, with 9 bases between. CDR3: CASSMTGDNQPQHF. The DNA of the CDR3 is TGTGCCAGTAGTATGACAGGAGACAATCAGCCCCAGCATTTT. The full variable domain, its missing parts supplied by reference TRBV19 and TRBJ1-5, is DGGITQSPKYLFRKEGQNVTLSCEQNLNHDAMYWYRQDPGQGLRLIYYSQIVNDFQKGDIAEGYSVSREKKESFPLTVTSAQKNPTAFYLCASSMTGDNQPQHFGDGTRLSIL.

This clone showed up just a few times. The rearrangement uses TRBV7-2 and TRBJ2-1, with TRBD2 matching over 7 bases. Germline CDR1 reads SGHTA; CDR2 reads FQGNSA. V shed 4 bases and J 6 bases; nucleotides not matched to a gene: 6. The CDR3 has 14 residues. The CDR3 nucleotides are TGTGCCAGCAGCTGGGGGGGTCGACCCAATGAGCAGTTCTTC. Encoded protein: CASSWGGRPNEQFF.

The chain joins TRBV10-2 to TRBJ2-1; 9 bases line up with TRBD2. The ends lost 6 bases at V and 4 bases at J; junction bases unmatched: 7. The germline V gene has CDR1 WSHSY and CDR2 SAAADI. The CDR3 spans 15 residues. CDR3 amino acids: CASREGLAKYNEQFF. The CDR3 coding sequence is TGCGCCAGCAGGGAGGGACTAGCCAAGTACAATGAGCAGTTCTTC.

The chain is built from TRBV7-2 and TRBJ2-3; no definite D call. This CDR3 is 14 amino acids long. CDR1 SGHTA and CDR2 FQGNSA come from the germline V gene. The ends were cut back, 5 bases at V and 4 bases at J, with 13 bases in the middle. The CDR3 loop is CASSHKSVADTQYF. CDR3 bases: TGTGCCAGCAGCCACAAAAGTGTGGCAGATACGCAGTATTTT.

The gene calls are TRBV19 and TRBJ2-1, with D possibly being TRBD2 (6 bases). V was pared by 5 bases and J by 15 bases, with 20 bases between. The CDR3 has 13 amino acids. Germline values: CDR1 LNHDA, CDR2 SQIVND (reference sequence). The CDR3 DNA follows: TGTGCCAGTAGTCCCTCGGTGATACGGGAGTCGTTCTTC. Its translation is CASSPSVIRESFF.

This chain uses TRBV18 with TRBJ2-2, with 10 bases aligning to TRBD2. The V segment lost 6 bases and the J segment 2 bases; nucleotides outside the gene matches: 9. CDR3 length: 17 amino acids. The germline V gene encodes CDR1 KGHSH and CDR2 LQKENI. The CDR3 nucleotides read TGTGCCAGCTCTCGGCTAGCGGGAGTCCAAAACACCGGGGAGCTGTTTTTT. Translation gives CASSRLAGVQNTGELFF.

The V and J genes are TRBV29-1 and TRBJ2-1, with D maybe TRBD2 (7 bases). CDR3 size: 14 residues. The germline V gene encodes CDR1 SQVTM and CDR2 ANQGSEA. The germline V and J ends were trimmed by 4 bases and 2 bases, with 12 bases remaining between them. The CDR3 spells CSVVGGGTYNEQFF. The CDR3, as DNA: TGCAGCGTTGTAGGGGGGGGCACCTACAATGAGCAGTTCTTC.

The gene calls are TRBV9 and TRBJ1-2; TRBD1 matches at 9 bases. J gave up 6 bases and V 4 bases, and 4 bases lay outside the gene matches. CDR1 and CDR2 from the germline V gene are SGDLS and YYNGEE. The CDR3 loop spans 13 amino acids. The CDR3 protein is CASSRGTGNGYTF. CDR3 sequence (DNA): TGTGCCAGCAGCCGGGGGACAGGGAATGGCTACACCTTC.

V gene TRBV5-4 combines with J gene TRBJ2-7; TRBD2 might be the D (6 bases). The CDR3 consists of 14 residues. Germline loops: CDR1 SGHNT, CDR2 YYREEE (reference sequence). The ends were cut back, 1 base at V and 2 bases at J, with 10 bases in the middle. CDR3 residues: CASSLSGVTYEQYF. The CDR3 DNA sequence: TGTGCCAGCAGCTTGTCGGGGGTGACCTACGAGCAGTACTTC.